These 11 T cell receptor beta chains share one sample of origin, sequenced in a study of technical replicates of blood from a handful of donors. Data came from immunoSEQ multiplex PCR; TCRdb stores just in-frame clones and leaves some out. The profile shows roughly 80,000 clones, about 92% of them singletons. Sequences were obtained from T cells isolated from PBMCs. These receptors were obtained from a human donor in good health.

The V and J genes are TRBV19 and TRBJ2-3; a weak D match, TRBD2 (6 bases). The germline V and J ends were trimmed by 10 bases and 1 base, with 18 bases remaining between them. The germline gives CDR1 LNHDA, CDR2 SQIVND (reference sequence). CDR3 size: 15 residues. CDR3 coding DNA: TGTGCCACTACAATTAGCGGCTTCGGCACAGATACGCAGTATTTT. Residues: CATTISGFGTDTQYF.

The chain uses TRBV7-8 and TRBJ1-2; TRBD1 agrees at 9 bases. Trimming cost V 3 bases and J 4 bases; bases outside gene matches: 6. The CDR3 runs 15 residues. CDR1 SGHVS and CDR2 FQNEAQ come from the germline V gene. The CDR3 DNA sequence: TGTGCCAGCAGCTTGGACAGGGGTTCTTTCTATGGCTACACCTTC. This translates into CASSLDRGSFYGYTF.

The chain links TRBV5-1 to TRBJ2-7; TRBD1 aligns across 8 bases. Germline loops: CDR1 SGHRS, CDR2 YFSETQ. This CDR3 is built from 14 residues. V lost 4 bases, J lost 2 bases, and 5 bases stayed unmatched. The CDR3 sequence: CASSARTGTYEQYF. Written as DNA, the CDR3 is TGCGCCAGCAGCGCGAGGACAGGGACCTACGAGCAGTACTTC.

Points on this clone: The junction does not match germline at one end; this may be a read error. The J gene is TRBJ2-1, the V gene TRBV7-7, with TRBD2 matching over 8 bases. Germline-derived CDR1 and CDR2 are SSHAT and FNYEAQ (reference sequence). CDR3 length equals 16 residues. The CDR3 loop is CASSRNLAGSSPEQFF. CDR3 DNA: TGTGCTAGCAGCCGTAACCTAGCGGGTTCTTCCCCTGAGCAGTTCTTC. The variable domain in full, with the rest retrieved from reference TRBV7-7 and TRBJ2-1, is GAGVSQSPRYKVTKRGQDVTLRCDPISSHATLYWYQQALGQGPEFLTYFNYEAQPDKSGLPSDRFSAERPEGSISTLTIQRTEQRDSAMYRCASSRNLAGSSPEQFFGPGTRLTVL.

The chain links TRBV28 to TRBJ2-7; TRBD1 matches 11 bases. The V and J ends lost 5 bases and 4 bases, in that order; junction bases with no gene match: 7. In germline, CDR1 is MDHEN, CDR2 SYDVKM. This CDR3 is 15 amino acids long. This CDR3 reads CASSRGGTGGYEQYF. The CDR3 DNA is TGTGCCAGCAGTCGAGGGGGGACAGGGGGATACGAGCAGTACTTC.

The rearrangement uses TRBV11-2 and TRBJ1-2; D is undetermined. The CDR3 totals 13 residues. In germline, CDR1 is SGHAT, CDR2 FQNNGV. The ends were cut back, 0 bases at V and 3 bases at J, with 5 bases in the middle. CDR3 sequence reads: CASSLDRDYGYTF. The DNA for the CDR3 is TGTGCCAGCAGCTTAGACCGGGACTATGGCTACACCTTC.

This chain uses TRBV11-3 with TRBJ2-5; 11 nucleotides line up with TRBD1. J was trimmed by 3 bases and V by 5 bases; bases with no gene match: 8. The CDR3 spans 16 residues. Germline lookup yields CDR1 SGHNT and CDR2 YENEEA. This CDR3 is CASSPYGDRGEETQYF. CDR3 DNA: TGTGCCAGCAGCCCCTATGGGGACAGGGGGGAAGAGACCCAGTACTTC.

The chain is built from TRBV7-2 and TRBJ2-6, with no clear D. The germline CDR1 and CDR2 sequences are SGHTA and FQGNSA. The V end was cut by 2 bases, the J end by 0 bases, with 11 bases between. The CDR3 contains 17 residues. CDR3 sequence: CASSLNRIYSGANVLTF. The CDR3 nucleotides are TGTGCCAGCAGCTTAAACAGAATATACTCTGGGGCCAACGTCCTGACTTTC.

The chain combines TRBV25-1 with TRBJ2-3; 7 bases map to TRBD2. V lost 0 bases and J lost 0; bases outside the gene matches: 6. Germline V gene data show CDR1 as MGHDK and CDR2 as SYGVNS. This CDR3 contains 17 residues. The CDR3: CASSEYGLAASTDTQYF. The CDR3 DNA is TGTGCCAGCAGTGAATATGGGCTAGCGGCTAGCACAGATACGCAGTATTTT.

CDR3 in amino acids: CASSYAASTSTDTQYF. CDR3 sequence (DNA): TGTGCCAGCAGTTACGCGGCTAGCACTAGCACAGATACGCAGTATTTT. The chain links TRBV6-5 to TRBJ2-3, with D possibly being TRBD2 (5 bases). V was trimmed by 2 bases and J by 0 bases, leaving 12 bases between them. This CDR3 is built from 16 residues. CDR1 is MNHEY and CDR2 is SVGAGI in the germline V gene.

The chain has TRBV10-1 and TRBJ1-2, with D perhaps matching TRBD1 (5 bases). Germline CDR1 and CDR2: WNHNN and SYGVQD (reference sequence). The CDR3 loop spans 13 amino acids. Between the trimmed V and J ends, which lost 7 bases and 4 bases, there was a span of 13 bases. The CDR3 DNA is TGCGCCAGCATACCAGGGTTTCCCTATGGCTACACCTTC. Its translation is CASIPGFPYGYTF.